These 20 T cell receptor beta chains came from one sample sequenced in a study of cytomegalovirus exposure and HLA in healthy donors. The table came from immunoSEQ multiplex PCR; TCRdb's copy has only in-frame clones and leaves some out. This sample has approximately 59,000 clones, with about 91% found just once. Material for sequencing was PBMCs. The source of these receptors is a man aged 18-30 years in good health and CMV-seropositive.

This chain joins TRBV9 and TRBJ2-1; D call uncertain. CDR3 length equals 15 residues. Germline V gene data show CDR1 as SGDLS and CDR2 as YYNGEE. V lost 0 bases and J 5 bases, leaving 12 bases between the germline ends. The CDR3 bases are TGTGCCAGCAGCGTAGTTGGTAGTTTGGACAATGAGCAGTTCTTC. Translating gives CASSVVGSLDNEQFF.

The chain is built from TRBV28 and TRBJ1-1; D call uncertain. The CDR3 is 14 residues long. Germline V gene sequence: CDR1 MDHEN, CDR2 SYDVKM. Trimming removed 3 bases at V and 0 bases at J, with 8 bases between. CDR3 region: CASSFNRMNTEAFF. CDR3 DNA sequence: TGTGCCAGCAGTTTTAACAGAATGAACACTGAAGCTTTCTTT.

The rearrangement uses TRBV20-1 and TRBJ2-5; D unclear. Germline CDR1 reads DFQATT; CDR2 reads SNEGSKA (reference sequence). The germline V and J ends were trimmed by 4 bases and 3 bases, with 6 bases remaining between them. The CDR3 has 11 residues. The DNA of the CDR3 is TGCAGTGCTATCCCAAAAGAGACCCAGTACTTC. Amino acids: CSAIPKETQYF.

The genes are TRBV20-1 and TRBJ2-6, with D hard to call. The CDR3 is 11 residues long. Germline loops: CDR1 DFQATT, CDR2 SNEGSKA (reference sequence). With 8 bases removed from V and 8 bases from J, the gap between germline ends came to 10 bases. The CDR3 region has the DNA TGCAGTACCCGAGAATCCAACGTCCTGACTTTC. Its translation is CSTRESNVLTF.

The chain joins TRBV7-9 to TRBJ2-1; TRBD2 matches at 13 bases. Unmatched junction bases numbered 5, after V lost 5 bases and J lost 4 bases. Per germline, CDR1 SEHNR and CDR2 FQNEAQ (reference sequence). The CDR3 totals 16 residues. CDR3 residues: CASSPPGLAGYNEQFF. The CDR3 DNA is TGTGCCAGCAGCCCCCCGGGACTAGCGGGATACAATGAGCAGTTCTTC.

The rearrangement joins TRBV19 to TRBJ2-2; TRBD1 is a possible D gene (8 bases). With 4 bases removed from V and 7 bases from J, the gap between germline ends came to 13 bases. CDR3 size: 14 residues. Germline assignment: CDR1 LNHDA and CDR2 SQIVND (reference sequence). The DNA of the CDR3 is TGTGCCAGTAGTAAAACAGGGGGGGACGGGGAGCTGTTTTTT. Its translation is CASSKTGGDGELFF.

This clone appeared once. The gene calls are TRBV5-4 and TRBJ2-1, with 10 bases matching TRBD2. This CDR3 is built from 17 residues. Trimming took 3 bases from V and 0 from J; bases not matched to a gene: 6. Germline CDR1 SGHNT, CDR2 YYREEE (reference sequence). DNA for the CDR3: TGTGCCAGCAGCTCACTAGCGGGGAGAAACTCCTACAATGAGCAGTTCTTC. This encodes CASSSLAGRNSYNEQFF.

The chain couples TRBV18 to TRBJ2-7, with TRBD1 matching 10 bases. This CDR3 contains 14 residues. Germline V CDR1 and CDR2: KGHSH, LQKENI. V was pared by 2 bases and J by 7 bases, with 5 bases of the junction left unmatched. DNA of the CDR3: TGTGCCAGCTCACCAAGACAGGGGGCAAATGAGCAGTACTTC. It specifies CASSPRQGANEQYF.

The gene calls are TRBV5-8 and TRBJ2-7; 10 nucleotides agree with TRBD1. The CDR3 is 14 amino acids. The germline gives CDR1 SGHTS, CDR2 YDEGEE. V gave up 5 bases and J gave up 3 bases; unmatched junction bases: 5. CDR3 residues: CASRTDRGIYEQYF. The CDR3 DNA reads as TGTGCCAGCAGGACGGACAGGGGGATCTACGAGCAGTACTTC.

The V call is TRBV30, the J call TRBJ2-7, with 13 bases aligning to TRBD2. The CDR3 has 14 amino acids. Per the germline V gene, CDR1 is GTSNPN and CDR2 is SVGIG (reference sequence). The J segment lost 5 bases and the V segment lost 3 bases, leaving 4 bases of the junction unmatched. Written as DNA, the CDR3 is TGTGCCTGGAGCCGACTAGCGGGAGGCGACGAGCAGTACTTC. This gives the protein CAWSRLAGGDEQYF.

The chain recombines TRBV12-5 with TRBJ2-4, with 9 bases matching TRBD2. The V segment lost 0 bases and the J segment 1 base; nucleotides outside the gene matches: 13. Germline lookup yields CDR1 LGHNT and CDR2 FRNRAP. This CDR3 has 20 residues. This CDR3 reads CASGLVSGTSPILAKNIQYF. DNA of the CDR3: TGTGCTAGTGGTTTGGTATCGGGGACTAGCCCTATTTTGGCCAAAAACATTCAGTACTTC. The full variable domain, in which reference TRBV12-5 and TRBJ2-4 provide the parts outside the CDR3, is DARVTQTPRHKVTEMGQEVTMRCQPILGHNTVFWYRQTMMQGLELLAYFRNRAPLDDSGMPKDRFSAEMPDATLATLKIQPSEPRDSAVYFCASGLVSGTSPILAKNIQYFGAGTRLSVL.

CDR3 in amino acids: CAWSDTSWPYNEQFF. CDR3 in DNA: TGTGCCTGGAGTGACACTAGCTGGCCCTACAATGAGCAGTTCTTC. The V call is TRBV30, the J call TRBJ2-1; possible D gene TRBD2, 6 bases. This CDR3 is 15 amino acids long. Germline V CDR1 and CDR2: GTSNPN, SVGIG (reference sequence). V lost 1 base, J lost 2 bases, and 12 bases lay in between.

This sequence joins TRBV25-1 and TRBJ2-2; 8 bases are shared with TRBD1. CDR1 and CDR2 (germline): MGHDK, SYGVNS. The trim removed 5 bases at V and 1 base at J, leaving 6 bases unmatched. This CDR3 has 16 amino acids. The CDR3: CASSPPGTGNTGELFF. In DNA form, the CDR3 reads TGTGCCAGCAGTCCGCCCGGGACAGGGAACACCGGGGAGCTGTTTTTT.

The chain couples TRBV2 to TRBJ1-1; 9 bases fit TRBD1. CDR3 length equals 14 residues. The ends lost 6 bases at V and 7 bases at J; junction bases unmatched: 9. The V gene's germline CDR1 is SNHLY and CDR2 FYNNEI. The CDR3: CASRNDRGKGEAFF. The CDR3 DNA sequence: TGTGCCAGCAGAAACGACAGGGGGAAAGGTGAAGCTTTCTTT.

V and J are TRBV11-3 and TRBJ2-7; 7 bases map to TRBD1. The ends lost 1 base at V and 1 base at J; junction bases unmatched: 4. CDR1 and CDR2 from the germline V gene are SGHNT and YENEEA. This CDR3 is built from 15 residues. CDR3 loop: CASSLAGGRSYEQYF. The CDR3 DNA follows: TGTGCCAGCAGCTTAGCAGGGGGAAGATCCTACGAGCAGTACTTC.

This clone was picked up a small number of times. The chain carries TRBV11-2 and TRBJ2-3, with 12 bases lining up with TRBD2. Germline trimming cut 3 bases from V and 3 bases from J; bases unmatched to any gene: 10. The germline gives CDR1 SGHAT, CDR2 FQNNGV. This CDR3 spans 18 amino acids. The CDR3 loop reads CASSFPTKTSGSTDTQYF. The CDR3 nucleotides read TGTGCCAGCAGCTTCCCCACAAAGACTAGCGGGAGTACAGATACGCAGTATTTT.

The chain recombines TRBV28 with TRBJ1-2; 10 positions match TRBD1. This CDR3 comprises 15 residues. Germline CDR1 reads MDHEN; CDR2 reads SYDVKM. Trimming removed 6 bases from V and 8 bases from J; junction bases left unmatched: 12. As DNA, the CDR3 is TGTGCCAGCAGATCTCCGGCCGGACAGGGGGGCGGCTACACCTTC. Its translation: CASRSPAGQGGGYTF.

The gene calls are TRBV19 and TRBJ2-3, with 9 bases fitting TRBD1. Losses at the gene ends were 7 bases for V and 2 bases for J; bases not matched to a gene: 10. This CDR3 region has 16 residues. CDR1 LNHDA and CDR2 SQIVND come from the germline V gene (reference sequence). CDR3 region: CASNTPGTGPTDTQYF. The CDR3 DNA is TGTGCCAGTAATACCCCCGGGACAGGGCCCACAGATACGCAGTATTTT.

V usage is TRBV29-1 and J usage is TRBJ1-2; tentatively, D is TRBD1 (6 bases). Germline-derived CDR1 and CDR2 are SQVTM and ANQGSEA. V was trimmed by 7 bases and J by 5 bases, leaving 14 bases between them. The CDR3 is 12 residues long. CDR3 sequence (DNA): TGCAGCGCGTTAACAGGGCAATATGGCTACACCTTC. Its protein product is CSALTGQYGYTF.

As DNA, the CDR3 is TGTGCCGGGAACCGGGACAGGGTTCAGCCCCAGCATTTT. The encoded protein is CAGNRDRVQPQHF. The chain carries TRBV2 and TRBJ1-5, with 9 bases lining up with TRBD1. This CDR3 is built from 13 residues. The ends lost 11 bases at V and 6 bases at J; junction bases unmatched: 8. CDR1 is SNHLY, CDR2 FYNNEI, per germline.